The 10 T cell receptor beta chains below come from one sample, sequenced in a study of control samples from healthy donors and cancer patients. TCRdb keeps only in-frame clones here, not all; method: immunoSEQ multiplex PCR. The sample yields 350,000 to 450,000 clones, 90% seen once. Sequenced material: PBMCs. These receptors all stem from a middle-aged man with head and neck cancer.

CDR3: CSARTSTQYF. DNA for the CDR3: TGCAGTGCTAGGACCAGTACGCAGTATTTT. The chain employs TRBV20-1 and TRBJ2-3; D is unclear. CDR1 and CDR2 (germline): DFQATT, SNEGSKA (reference sequence). CDR3 length: 10 residues. V was pared by 3 bases and J by 8 bases, with 6 bases between.

V gene TRBV4-3 combines with J gene TRBJ1-5; D is possibly TRBD1 (6 bases). This CDR3 contains 17 residues. Germline V gene sequence: CDR1 LGHNA, CDR2 YSLEER. V shed 1 base and J shed 4 bases, with 17 bases lying between them. The CDR3 spells CASSQGLAGAYNQPQHF. The CDR3 region has the DNA TGCGCCAGCAGCCAAGGACTGGCAGGGGCCTATAATCAGCCCCAGCATTTT.

The genes are TRBV6-1 and TRBJ2-7, with D perhaps matching TRBD2 (6 bases). Trimming pared 4 bases from V and 0 bases from J, leaving 10 bases between. The V gene's germline CDR1 is MNHNS and CDR2 SASEGT. CDR3 length equals 14 residues. CDR3 amino acids: CASSGGVSSYEQYF. Written as DNA, the CDR3 is TGTGCCAGCAGTGGCGGGGTAAGCTCCTACGAGCAGTACTTC.

This rearrangement joins TRBV21-1 to TRBJ2-1; TRBD2 is the table's D call, not checked against the DNA. TRBV21-1 is deemed a pseudogene. The CDR3 sequence is 12 residues long. The CDR3 DNA sequence: TGTGCCAGCAGCAAAGAACTCAATGAGCAGTTCTTC. It yields the protein CASSKELNEQFF.

The chain uses TRBV7-2 and TRBJ2-3; the D is unclear. V lost 4 bases, J lost 2 bases, and 1 base lay in between. The CDR3 consists of 11 residues. Germline loops: CDR1 SGHTA, CDR2 FQGNSA. CDR3 sequence: CASSSTDTQYF. The CDR3 DNA reads TGTGCCAGCAGCTCCACAGATACGCAGTATTTT.

The count of this clone is one. The chain uses TRBV29-1 and TRBJ1-4; no reliable D call. Germline CDR1 reads SQVTM; CDR2 reads ANQGSEA. V lost 3 bases to trimming and J lost 8 bases, with 13 bases between them. The length of the CDR3 is 13 residues. The CDR3 region is CSVDSGIGEKLFF. The CDR3 DNA is TGCAGCGTTGATTCGGGGATCGGGGAAAAACTGTTTTTT.

This sequence joins TRBV9 and TRBJ2-1, with TRBD2 identical over 14 bases. J gave up 9 bases and V 3 bases, and 8 bases lay outside the gene matches. CDR3 size: 16 residues. Germline-derived CDR1 and CDR2 are SGDLS and YYNGEE. CDR3 protein: CASSGGLAGEMGEQFF. The CDR3 nucleotides read TGTGCCAGCAGCGGGGGACTAGCGGGAGAGATGGGTGAGCAGTTCTTC. Combining the CDR3 with reference TRBV9 and TRBJ2-1 gives the whole variable domain DSGVTQTPKHLITATGQRVTLRCSPRSGDLSVYWYQQSLDQGLQFLIQYYNGEERAKGNILERFSAQQFPDLHSELNLSSLELGDSALYFCASSGGLAGEMGEQFFGPGTRLTVL.

This clone was counted a single time. The CDR3 reads CASSRSGQGGSDTQYF. DNA of the CDR3: TGTGCCAGCAGCCGTTCTGGACAGGGGGGTTCAGATACGCAGTATTTT. The chain is built from TRBV7-3 and TRBJ2-3, with TRBD1 matching 10 bases. Germline V CDR1 and CDR2: SGHTA, FQGTGA. This CDR3 comprises 16 residues. Trimming cost V 5 bases and J 4 bases; bases outside gene matches: 9.

The chain carries TRBV7-6 and TRBJ2-1, with 14 bases aligning to TRBD2. The CDR3 loop spans 17 amino acids. J was trimmed by 1 base and V by 1 base; bases with no gene match: 0. Germline V gene data show CDR1 as SGHVS and CDR2 as FNYEAQ. CDR3 loop: CASSLGLAGGSYNEQFF. CDR3 sequence (DNA): TGTGCCAGCAGCTTAGGACTAGCGGGGGGGTCCTACAATGAGCAGTTCTTC.

The chain employs TRBV6-2 or TRBV6-3 and TRBJ2-3; the D gene is possibly TRBD2 (5 bases). The CDR3 covers 17 residues. V lost 4 bases and J 0 bases, leaving 17 bases between the germline ends. From germline, CDR1 is MNHEY and CDR2 SVGEGT. CDR3 DNA: TGTGCCAGCAGTTCCGTGAAGCGGAACCCTAGCACAGATACGCAGTATTTT. This translates into CASSSVKRNPSTDTQYF.